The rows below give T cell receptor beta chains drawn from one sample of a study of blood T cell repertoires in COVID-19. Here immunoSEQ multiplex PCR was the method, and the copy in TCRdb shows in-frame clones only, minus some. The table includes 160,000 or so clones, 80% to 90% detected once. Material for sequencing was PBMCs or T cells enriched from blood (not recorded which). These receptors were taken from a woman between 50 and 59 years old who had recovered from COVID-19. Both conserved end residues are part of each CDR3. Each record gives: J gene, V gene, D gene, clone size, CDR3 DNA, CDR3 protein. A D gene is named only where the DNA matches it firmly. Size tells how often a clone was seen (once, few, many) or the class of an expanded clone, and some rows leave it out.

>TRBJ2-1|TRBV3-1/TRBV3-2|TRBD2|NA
TGTGCCAGCAGCCAAGATGGGCGGGAGGTCAATGAGCAGTTCTTC
CASSQDGREVNEQFF
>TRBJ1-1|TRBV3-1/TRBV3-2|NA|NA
TGTGCCAGCAGCCAATTTCGGGAGAACACTGAAGCTTTCTTT
CASSQFRENTEAFF
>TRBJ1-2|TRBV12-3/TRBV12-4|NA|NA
TGTGCCAGCAGCCTACAGGAAGATTGGGGCTACACCTTC
CASSLQEDWGYTF
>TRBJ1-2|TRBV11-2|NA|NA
TGTGCCAGCAGCTTAGGTCGGGGGTATGGCTACACCTTC
CASSLGRGYGYTF
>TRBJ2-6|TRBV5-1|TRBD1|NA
TGCGCCAGCAGCGGAGGACAGGGGTTGTCTGGGGCCAACGTCCTGACTTTC
CASSGGQGLSGANVLTF
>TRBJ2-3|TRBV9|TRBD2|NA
TGTGCCAGCAGCGTAGACCAGCGGGAGTCAGATACGCAGTATTTT
CASSVDQRESDTQYF
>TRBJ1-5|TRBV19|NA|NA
TGTGCCAGTAGTATAGGCCTCACTTATAGCAATCAGCCCCAGCATTTT
CASSIGLTYSNQPQHF
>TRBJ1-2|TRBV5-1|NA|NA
TGCGCCAGCAGCTTGACAGCTAACTATGGCTACACCTTC
CASSLTANYGYTF
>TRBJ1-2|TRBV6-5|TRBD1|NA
TGTGCCAGCAGAAGGACAGGGGACTATGGCTACACCTTC
CASRRTGDYGYTF
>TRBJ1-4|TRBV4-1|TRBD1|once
TGCGCCAGCAGCCATGCCCCGGGACAGCCTCATGAAAAACTGTTTTTT
CASSHAPGQPHEKLFF
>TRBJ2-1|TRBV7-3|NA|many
TGTGCCAGCAGCTCCGGAGGGAATGAGCAGTTCTTC
CASSSGGNEQFF
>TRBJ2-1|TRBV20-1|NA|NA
TGCAGTGCTAGGCTAGCGCCTGAGCAGTTCTTC
CSARLAPEQFF
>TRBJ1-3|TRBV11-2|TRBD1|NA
TGTGCCAGCAGCTGGGGACAGGGGTTCCGCGGCTCTGGAAACACCATATATTTT
CASSWGQGFRGSGNTIYF
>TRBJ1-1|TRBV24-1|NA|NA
TGTGCCACCAGTGAGCGGGGTAAGGACACTGAAGCTTTCTTT
CATSERGKDTEAFF
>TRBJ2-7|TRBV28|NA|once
TGTGCCAGCAGTTTACGAGGGTCGGCCGGCGAGCAGTACTTC
CASSLRGSAGEQYF
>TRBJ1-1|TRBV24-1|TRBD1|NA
TGTGCCACCAGTGATTCGACAGGGATTGAAGCTTTCTTT
CATSDSTGIEAFF
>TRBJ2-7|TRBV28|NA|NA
TGTGCCAGCAGTTTAGCACGGTCGGAGTACGAGCAGTACTTC
CASSLARSEYEQYF
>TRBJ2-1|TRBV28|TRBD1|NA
TGTGCCAGCAGATCACCGGGACAGGGGGCAGGTGAGCAGTTCTTC
CASRSPGQGAGEQFF
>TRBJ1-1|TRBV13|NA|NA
TGTGCCAGCAGCACCACCGTCAGGGAAGCTTTCTTT
CASSTTVREAFF
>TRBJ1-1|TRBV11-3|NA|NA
TGTGCCAGCAGCTCACAAAGCGCCACTGAAGCTTTCTTT
CASSSQSATEAFF
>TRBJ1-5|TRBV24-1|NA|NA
TGTGCCACCAGTGAGAGACAAGACAATCAGCCCCAGCATTTT
CATSERQDNQPQHF
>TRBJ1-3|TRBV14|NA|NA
TGTGCCAGCAGCCTACCGGGTATTGGAAACACCATATATTTT
CASSLPGIGNTIYF
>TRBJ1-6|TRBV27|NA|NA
TGTGCCAGCAGTTTAATGACGGGGTCACCCCTCCACTTT
CASSLMTGSPLHF
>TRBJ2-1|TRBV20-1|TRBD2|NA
TGCAGTGCTAGTAGGTCTAGCGGGAGTCAGTTCGATGAGCAGTTCTTC
CSASRSSGSQFDEQFF
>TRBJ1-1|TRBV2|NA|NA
TGTGCCAGCAGGTCCGGGACCCCAGGGGTAGCTTTCTTT
CASRSGTPGVAFF
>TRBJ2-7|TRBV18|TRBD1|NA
TGTGCCAGCTCAACCGGGACAGTAAGCTCCTACGAGCAGTACTTC
CASSTGTVSSYEQYF
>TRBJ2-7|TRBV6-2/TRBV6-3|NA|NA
TGTGCCAGCAGCCGACAGGTTGTCCACGAGCAGTACTTC
CASSRQVVHEQYF
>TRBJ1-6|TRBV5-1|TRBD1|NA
TGCGCCAGCAGCTCAACCGGGACAGAAGTACCCCTCCACTTT
CASSSTGTEVPLHF
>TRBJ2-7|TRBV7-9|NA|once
TGTGCCAGCAGCTTATCTACAGGGATGAACGAGCAGTACTTC
CASSLSTGMNEQYF
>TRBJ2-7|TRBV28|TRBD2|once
TGTGCCAGCAGTTTGGGGGGAGGGCTGAACTACGAGCAGTACTTC
CASSLGGGLNYEQYF
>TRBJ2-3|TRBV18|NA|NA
TGTGCCAGCTCACCGTTTCAAGCTTCAGATACGCAGTATTTT
CASSPFQASDTQYF
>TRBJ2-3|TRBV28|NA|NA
TGTGCCAGCAGTTCTGGAGGGGCAGATACGCAGTATTTT
CASSSGGADTQYF
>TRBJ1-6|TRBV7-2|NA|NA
TGTGCCAGCAGCTTAACCTTCGTCTCAGGGGCCTCCTATAATTCACCCCTCCACTTT
CASSLTFVSGASYNSPLHF
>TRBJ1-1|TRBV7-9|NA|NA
TGTGCCAGCAGCCCCTCTCCCGCCGGGAGTTTTACTGAAGCTTTCTTT
CASSPSPAGSFTEAFF
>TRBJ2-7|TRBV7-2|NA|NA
TGTGCCAGCAGTGCAAACGGGGGTCTTGAGGAGCAGTACTTC
CASSANGGLEEQYF
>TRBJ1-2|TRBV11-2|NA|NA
TGTGCCAGCAGCCAAGTGGGCCCAGGGGGCTACACCTTC
CASSQVGPGGYTF
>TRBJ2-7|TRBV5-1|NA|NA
TGCGCCAGCAGCTTGGATCAGACTGTTCACTTC
CASSLDQTVHF
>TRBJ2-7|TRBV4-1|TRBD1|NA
TGCGCCAGCAGCTGGGACAGTAGCTACGAGCAGTACTTC
CASSWDSSYEQYF
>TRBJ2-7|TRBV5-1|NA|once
TGCGCCAGCAGCTTGGCCGCGGCACCCCCCGGCGAGCAGTACTTC
CASSLAAAPPGEQYF
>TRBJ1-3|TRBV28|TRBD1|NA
TGTGCCAGCAGTTTATCCGGGACAGGTTCTGGAAACACCATATATTTT
CASSLSGTGSGNTIYF
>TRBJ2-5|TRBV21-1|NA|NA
TGTGCCAGCAGCAGGACAGGGGGCTCGGGGACCCAGTACTTC
CASSRTGGSGTQYF
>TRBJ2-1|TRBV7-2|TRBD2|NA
TGTGCCAGCAGCTGGACTAGCGGGGGGTACAATGAGCAGTTCTTC
CASSWTSGGYNEQFF
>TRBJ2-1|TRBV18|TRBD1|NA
TGTGCCAGCTCACCAACCGTCAGGGGGCAAGACAGGGGAGTCTTCTTC
CASSPTVRGQDRGVFF
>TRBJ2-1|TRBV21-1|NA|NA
TGTGCCAGCGCCGCGGGGGGCCTCTACAATGAGCAGTTCTTC
CASAAGGLYNEQFF
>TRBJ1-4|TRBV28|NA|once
TGTGCCAGCAGTTTAAGGCAGGGGTACGAAAAACTGTTTTTT
CASSLRQGYEKLFF
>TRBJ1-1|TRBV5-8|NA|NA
TGTGCCAGCAGCCGGAGGGTGGGTGGCACTGAAGCTTTCTTT
CASSRRVGGTEAFF
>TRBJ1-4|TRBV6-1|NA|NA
TGTGCCAGCAGTGAACAGGGTGTGGGTGAAAAACTGTTTTTT
CASSEQGVGEKLFF
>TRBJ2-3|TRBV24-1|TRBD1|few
TGTGCCACCAGTGATCCGGGACAGGGCACAGATACGCAGTATTTT
CATSDPGQGTDTQYF
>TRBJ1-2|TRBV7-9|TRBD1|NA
TGTGCCAGCAGCCCGGGGACCCGGACAGGATCCTATGGCTACACCTTC
CASSPGTRTGSYGYTF
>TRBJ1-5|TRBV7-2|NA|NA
TGTGCCAGCACCCACGAGGCTCAGCCCCAGCATTTT
CASTHEAQPQHF
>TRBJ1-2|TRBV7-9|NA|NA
TGTGCCAGCAGCTTACTCCAGGGTAACTATGGCTACACCTTC
CASSLLQGNYGYTF